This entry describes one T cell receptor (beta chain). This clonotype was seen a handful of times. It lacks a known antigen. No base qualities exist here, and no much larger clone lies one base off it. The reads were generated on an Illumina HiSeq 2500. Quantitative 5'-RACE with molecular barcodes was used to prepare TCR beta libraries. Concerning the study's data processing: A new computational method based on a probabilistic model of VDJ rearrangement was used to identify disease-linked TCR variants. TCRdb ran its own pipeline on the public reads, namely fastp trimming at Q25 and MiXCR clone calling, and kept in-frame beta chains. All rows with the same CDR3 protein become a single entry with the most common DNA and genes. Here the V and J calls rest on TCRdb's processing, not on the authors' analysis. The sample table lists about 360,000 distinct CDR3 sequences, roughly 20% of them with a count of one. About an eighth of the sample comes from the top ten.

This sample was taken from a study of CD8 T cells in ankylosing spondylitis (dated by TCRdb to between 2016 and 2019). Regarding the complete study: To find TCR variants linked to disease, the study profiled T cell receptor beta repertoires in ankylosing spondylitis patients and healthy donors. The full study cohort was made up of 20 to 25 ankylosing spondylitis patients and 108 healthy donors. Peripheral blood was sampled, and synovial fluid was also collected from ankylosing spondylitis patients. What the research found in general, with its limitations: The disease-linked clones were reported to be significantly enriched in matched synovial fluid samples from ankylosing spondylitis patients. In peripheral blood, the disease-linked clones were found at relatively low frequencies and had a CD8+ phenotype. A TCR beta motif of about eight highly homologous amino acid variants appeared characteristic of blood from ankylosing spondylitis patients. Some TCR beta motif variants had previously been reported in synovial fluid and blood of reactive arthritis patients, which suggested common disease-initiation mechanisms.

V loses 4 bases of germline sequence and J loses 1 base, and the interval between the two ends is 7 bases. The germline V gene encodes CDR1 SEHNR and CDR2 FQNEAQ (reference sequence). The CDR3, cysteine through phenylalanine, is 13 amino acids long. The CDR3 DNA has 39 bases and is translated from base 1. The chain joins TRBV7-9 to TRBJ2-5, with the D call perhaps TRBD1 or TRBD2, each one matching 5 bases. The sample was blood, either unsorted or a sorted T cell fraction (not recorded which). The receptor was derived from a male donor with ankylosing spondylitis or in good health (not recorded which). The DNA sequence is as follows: TGTGCCAGCAGCTCCGGGGCCCAAGAGACCCAGTACTTC. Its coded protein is CASSSGAQETQYF.